These 9 T cell receptor beta chains were sequenced from one sample in a study of CD8+CD57+ T cells in acquired aplastic anemia. Investigators profiled TCR beta VDJ and CDR3 from genomic DNA template. TCRdb reprocessed the reads via MiXCR and lists one record per CDR3 protein. The table shows approximately 170,000 distinct CDR3 sequences, with roughly 45% occurring only once. Patients selected for sequencing had displayed CD8+CD57+ cell expansion by flow cytometry. Sequencing was carried out using sorted CD4+, CD8+, or CD8+CD57+ T cells (not recorded which) from PBMCs. The receptor source for this set is a human donor with aplastic anemia.

The genes are TRBV9 and TRBJ2-1, with D unresolved. This CDR3 contains 10 residues. Trimming removed 5 bases at V and 7 bases at J, with 4 bases between. Per the germline V gene, CDR1 is SGDLS and CDR2 is YYNGEE. The CDR3 region has the DNA TGTGCCAGCAGTCCAAATGAGCAGTTCTTC. Translating it yields CASSPNEQFF.

This clonotype was seen more than once but under ten times. Here the CDR3 DNA reads TGCAGTGCTAGAGGGACAGGGGACACTGAAGCTTTCTTT. It yields the protein CSARGTGDTEAFF. The chain combines TRBV20-1 with TRBJ1-1; 9 positions agree with TRBD1. The CDR3 contains 13 residues. Germline V lookup: CDR1 DFQATT, CDR2 SNEGSKA (reference sequence). V lost 1 base and J lost 3; bases outside the gene matches: 0.

This sequence joins TRBV2 and TRBJ2-3; 12 positions agree with TRBD2. In germline, CDR1 is SNHLY, CDR2 FYNNEI. The CDR3 spans 15 residues. Germline trimming cut 3 bases from V and 6 bases from J; bases unmatched to any gene: 4. The CDR3 coding sequence is TGTGCCAGCAGTGAGACTAGCGGGAGTGCGGATACGCAGTATTTT. The encoded protein is CASSETSGSADTQYF.

The chain recombines TRBV24-1 with TRBJ2-7, with TRBD2 matching 7 bases. The CDR3 has 16 amino acids. CDR1 is KGHDR, CDR2 SFDVKD, per germline. Unmatched junction bases numbered 10, after V lost 3 bases and J lost 3 bases. The CDR3 protein is CATSDRFSGSVYEQYF. Written as DNA, the CDR3 is TGTGCCACCAGTGATCGATTTAGCGGGTCGGTCTACGAGCAGTACTTC.

This clonotype came up many times. The rearrangement uses TRBV14 and TRBJ1-2, with 7 bases that match TRBD1. The J segment lost 4 bases and the V segment lost 9 bases, leaving 5 bases of the junction unmatched. CDR1 is SGHDN, CDR2 FVKESK, per germline. The CDR3 totals 12 residues. The CDR3 region is CASGTAPYGYTF. In nucleotides, the CDR3 is TGTGCCAGTGGGACAGCCCCCTATGGCTACACCTTC.

This clonotype showed up many times. The chain couples TRBV6-1 to TRBJ1-2; 7 bases match TRBD1. This CDR3 comprises 16 residues. CDR1 and CDR2 (germline): MNHNS, SASEGT. Trimming cost V 5 bases and J 2 bases; bases outside gene matches: 11. DNA for the CDR3: TGTGCCAGCAGTACGACGGGACAGAGAGAAAACTATGGCTACACCTTC. Translated, it gives CASSTTGQRENYGYTF.

There are many counts of this clonotype. The rearrangement joins TRBV19 to TRBJ2-2, with 7 nucleotides matching TRBD1. CDR3 length equals 16 residues. The V gene's germline CDR1 is LNHDA and CDR2 SQIVND (reference sequence). V lost 4 bases and J lost 7; bases outside the gene matches: 12. The CDR3 loop reads CASSKDDRVRLGELFF. The CDR3 DNA reads as TGTGCCAGTAGTAAGGATGACAGGGTGCGTCTCGGGGAGCTGTTTTTT.

This clonotype has a handful of counts. The chain is built from TRBV10-3 and TRBJ2-7, with 9 nucleotides matching TRBD1. The junction had 19 bases not matched to a gene; V was cut back by 10 bases and J by 0 bases. CDR3 length: 18 residues. Germline values: CDR1 ENHRY, CDR2 SYGVKD. CDR3 in amino acids: CASTPIPGQGQSSYEQYF. The DNA of the CDR3 is TGTGCCAGCACCCCGATTCCGGGACAGGGTCAGAGCTCCTACGAGCAGTACTTC.

This clonotype was seen repeatedly, ten times or more. This chain joins TRBV3-1 and TRBJ2-5, with 7 nucleotides matching TRBD1. The length of the CDR3 is 14 residues. Germline CDR1 reads LGHDT; CDR2 reads YNNKEL (reference sequence). The ends lost 0 bases at V and 3 bases at J; junction bases unmatched: 1. CDR3 residues: CASSQEGQKETQYF. CDR3 coding DNA: TGTGCCAGCAGCCAAGAGGGACAGAAAGAGACCCAGTACTTC.